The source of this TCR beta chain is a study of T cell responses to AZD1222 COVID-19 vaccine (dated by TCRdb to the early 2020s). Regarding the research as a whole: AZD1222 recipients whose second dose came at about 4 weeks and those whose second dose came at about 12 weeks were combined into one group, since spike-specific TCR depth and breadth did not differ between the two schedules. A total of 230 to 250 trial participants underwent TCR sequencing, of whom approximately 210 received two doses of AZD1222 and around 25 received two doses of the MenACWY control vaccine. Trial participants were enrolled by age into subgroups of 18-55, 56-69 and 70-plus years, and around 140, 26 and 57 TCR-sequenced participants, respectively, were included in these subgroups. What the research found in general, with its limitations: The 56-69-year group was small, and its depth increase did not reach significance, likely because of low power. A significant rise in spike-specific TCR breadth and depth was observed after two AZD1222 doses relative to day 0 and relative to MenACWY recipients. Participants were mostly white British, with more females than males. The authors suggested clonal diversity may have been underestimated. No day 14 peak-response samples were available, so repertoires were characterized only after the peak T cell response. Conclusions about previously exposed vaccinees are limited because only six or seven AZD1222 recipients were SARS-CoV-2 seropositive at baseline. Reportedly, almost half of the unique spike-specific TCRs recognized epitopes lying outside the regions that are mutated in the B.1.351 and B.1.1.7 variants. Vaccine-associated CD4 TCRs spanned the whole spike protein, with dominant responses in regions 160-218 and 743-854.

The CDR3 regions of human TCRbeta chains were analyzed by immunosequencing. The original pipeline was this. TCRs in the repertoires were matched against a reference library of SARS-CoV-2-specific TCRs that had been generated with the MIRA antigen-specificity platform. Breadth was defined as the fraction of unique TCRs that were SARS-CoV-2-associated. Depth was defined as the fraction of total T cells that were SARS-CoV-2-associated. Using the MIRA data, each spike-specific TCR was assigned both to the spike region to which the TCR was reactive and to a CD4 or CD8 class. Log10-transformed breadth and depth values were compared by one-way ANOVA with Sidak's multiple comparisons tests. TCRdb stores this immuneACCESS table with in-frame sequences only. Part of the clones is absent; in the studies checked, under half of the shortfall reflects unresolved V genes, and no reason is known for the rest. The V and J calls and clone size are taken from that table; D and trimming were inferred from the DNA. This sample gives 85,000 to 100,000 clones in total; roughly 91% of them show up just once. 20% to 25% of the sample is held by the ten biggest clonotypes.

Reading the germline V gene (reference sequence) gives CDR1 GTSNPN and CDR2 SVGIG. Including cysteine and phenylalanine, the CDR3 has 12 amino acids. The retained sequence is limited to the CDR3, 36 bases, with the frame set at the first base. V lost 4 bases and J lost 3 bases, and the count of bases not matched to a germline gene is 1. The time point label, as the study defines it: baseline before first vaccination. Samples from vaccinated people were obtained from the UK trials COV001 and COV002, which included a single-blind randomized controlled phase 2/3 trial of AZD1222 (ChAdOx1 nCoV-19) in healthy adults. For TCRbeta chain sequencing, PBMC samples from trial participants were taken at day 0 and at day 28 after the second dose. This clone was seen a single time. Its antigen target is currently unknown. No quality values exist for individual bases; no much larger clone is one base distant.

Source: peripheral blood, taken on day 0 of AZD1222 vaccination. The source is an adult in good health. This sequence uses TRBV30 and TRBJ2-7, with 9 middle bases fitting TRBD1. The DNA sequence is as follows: TGTGCCTGGACGACAGGGGGCTACGAGCAGTACTTC. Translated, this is CAWTTGGYEQYF.